This TCR beta chain was sequenced in a study of blood T cell repertoires in COVID-19 (dated by TCRdb to the early 2020s). About the study as a whole: Samples covering the acute and convalescent phases of COVID-19 were provided by collaborators in the United States, Italy and Spain. A freely available public database, intended as a resource for researchers studying the immune response to SARS-CoV-2, is where the repertoires were released. Samples were obtained from the ongoing ImmuneRACE study (first 160 participants) and from 1,254 subjects provided by 6 global collaborators. Where available, HLA class I and class II types were taken from metadata supplied by the sample provider and were not determined by assay-based typing. Deeply sampled blood TCRbeta repertoires from subjects exposed to, actively infected with, or recovered from COVID-19 were included in the dataset. The sample metadata nearly always contained a de-identified subject ID, COVID-19 status, age in years and sex. The prospective study material was composed of cDNA or gDNA derived from T cells, B-cell-depleted T cells, or PBMCs.

The research as a whole found: Clinical and demographic metadata were provided uncurated, with the amount varying by source and participant.

As for this clone: This receptor's antigen is unknown. No base qualities exist here, and no much larger clone lies one base off it.

From the cysteine up to the phenylalanine, the CDR3 has a length of 14 residues. The DNA shown is the 42-base CDR3, in frame from base 1. Between the V and J ends, shortened by 2 bases and 7 bases respectively, the junction contains 14 bases. The germline V gene (reference sequence) specifies SEHNR as CDR1 and FQNEAQ as CDR2. Each collaborating institution followed its own protocols to collect whole blood in K2EDTA tubes. For TCRbeta analysis, collaborators shipped samples in one of three forms: frozen whole blood, isolated PBMCs, or DNA extracted from either of those sample types. TCRbeta CDR3 regions were amplified from genomic DNA by means of the immunoSEQ Assay, a bias-controlled multiplex PCR. The study's own analysis went as follows. Within the assay, amplification of reference gene primers was used to estimate how many nucleated cells each sample contained. To quantify the absolute abundance of each unique TCRbeta CDR3 rearrangement, sequence reads were collapsed and filtered. For each sample, productive Simpson clonality was calculated as the square root of Simpson's diversity index over productive rearrangements. TCRdb mirrors the immuneACCESS table, restricted to in-frame sequences. Some clones are absent from its copies; in checked studies, under half trace to an unresolved V gene, and the reason for the others is unknown. For V, J and clone size, that table is used; D and trimming come from the DNA. This sample holds approximately 230,000 clones; 85% to 90% were observed only once. The ten top clones hold around 1.4% of the sample.

Specimen: peripheral blood. The V and J segments used are TRBV7-9 and TRBJ1-2; possibly the D gene is TRBD1, per 5 matching bases. The sequence was collected from a man at least 80 years old with acute or convalescent COVID-19. This receptor has the CDR3 CASSLQGGPGGYTF. In nucleotides, the sequence is TGTGCCAGCAGCTTACAGGGAGGACCGGGTGGCTACACCTTC.